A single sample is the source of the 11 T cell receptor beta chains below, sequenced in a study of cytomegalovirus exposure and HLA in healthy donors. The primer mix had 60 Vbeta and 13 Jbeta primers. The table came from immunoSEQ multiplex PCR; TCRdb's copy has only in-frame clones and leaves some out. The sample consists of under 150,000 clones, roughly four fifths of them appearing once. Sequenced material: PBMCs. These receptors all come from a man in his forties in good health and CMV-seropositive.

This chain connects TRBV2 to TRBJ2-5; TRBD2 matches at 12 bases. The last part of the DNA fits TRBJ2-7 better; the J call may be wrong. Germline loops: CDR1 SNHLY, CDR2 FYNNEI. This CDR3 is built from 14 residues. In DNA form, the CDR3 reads TGTGCCAGCGAGAAGGGACTAGCGGGCCTCGAGCAGTACTTC. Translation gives CASEKGLAGLEQYF.

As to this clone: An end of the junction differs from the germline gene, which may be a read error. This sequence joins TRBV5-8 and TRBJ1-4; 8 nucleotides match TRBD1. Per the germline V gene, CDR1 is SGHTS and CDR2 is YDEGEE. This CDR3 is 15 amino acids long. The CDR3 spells CTSSLWPGGSEKLFF. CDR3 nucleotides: TGTACCAGCAGCTTGTGGCCAGGGGGCAGTGAAAAACTGTTTTTT.

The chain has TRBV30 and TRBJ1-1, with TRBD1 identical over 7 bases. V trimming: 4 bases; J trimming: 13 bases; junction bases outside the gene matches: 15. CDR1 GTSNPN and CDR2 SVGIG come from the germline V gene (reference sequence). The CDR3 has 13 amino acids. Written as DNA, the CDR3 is TGTGCCTGGACCGACGGGGACAGCCGCCCGGGTTTCTTT. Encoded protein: CAWTDGDSRPGFF.

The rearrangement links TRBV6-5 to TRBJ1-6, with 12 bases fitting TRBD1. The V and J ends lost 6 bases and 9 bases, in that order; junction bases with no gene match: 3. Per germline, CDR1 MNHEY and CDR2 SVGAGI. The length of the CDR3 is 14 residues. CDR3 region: CASRGQGASSPLHF. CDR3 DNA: TGTGCCAGCAGGGGACAGGGGGCAAGTTCACCCCTCCACTTT.

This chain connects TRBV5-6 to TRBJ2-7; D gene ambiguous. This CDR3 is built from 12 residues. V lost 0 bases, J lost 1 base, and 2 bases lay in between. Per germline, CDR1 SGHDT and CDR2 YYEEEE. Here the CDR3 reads CASSLASYEQYF. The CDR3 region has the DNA TGTGCCAGCAGCTTGGCTTCCTACGAGCAGTACTTC.

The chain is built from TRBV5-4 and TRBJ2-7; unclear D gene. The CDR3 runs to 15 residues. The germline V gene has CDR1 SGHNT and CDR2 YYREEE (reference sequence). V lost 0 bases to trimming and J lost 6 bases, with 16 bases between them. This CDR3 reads CASSLAGEFSLEQYF. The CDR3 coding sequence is TGTGCCAGCAGCTTGGCCGGTGAATTCTCCCTCGAGCAGTACTTC.

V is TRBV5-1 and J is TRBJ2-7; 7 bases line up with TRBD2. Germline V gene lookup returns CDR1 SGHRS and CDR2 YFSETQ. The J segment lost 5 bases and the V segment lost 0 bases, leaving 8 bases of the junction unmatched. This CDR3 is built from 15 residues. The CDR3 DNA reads TGCGCCAGCAGCTTGGAATGGGGGGGTCGGAACGAGCAGTACTTC. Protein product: CASSLEWGGRNEQYF.

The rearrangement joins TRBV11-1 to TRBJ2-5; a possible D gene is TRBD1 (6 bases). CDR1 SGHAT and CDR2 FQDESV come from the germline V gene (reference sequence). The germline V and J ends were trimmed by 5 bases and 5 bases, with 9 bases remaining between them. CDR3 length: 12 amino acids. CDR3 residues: CASSPDRETQYF. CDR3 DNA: TGTGCCAGCAGCCCTGACAGGGAGACCCAGTACTTC.

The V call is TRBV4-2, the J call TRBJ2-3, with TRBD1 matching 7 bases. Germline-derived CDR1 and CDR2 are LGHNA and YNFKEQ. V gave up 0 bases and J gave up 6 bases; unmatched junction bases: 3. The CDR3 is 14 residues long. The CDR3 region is CASSQDDRADTQYF. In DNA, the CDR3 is TGTGCCAGCAGCCAAGATGACAGGGCTGATACGCAGTATTTT.

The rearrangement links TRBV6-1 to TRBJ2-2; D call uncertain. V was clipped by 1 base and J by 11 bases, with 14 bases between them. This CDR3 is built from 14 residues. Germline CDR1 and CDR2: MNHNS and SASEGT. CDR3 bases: TGTGCCAGCAGTGAAGGTTCCCGCCGAGCCGAGCTGTTTTTT. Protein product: CASSEGSRRAELFF.

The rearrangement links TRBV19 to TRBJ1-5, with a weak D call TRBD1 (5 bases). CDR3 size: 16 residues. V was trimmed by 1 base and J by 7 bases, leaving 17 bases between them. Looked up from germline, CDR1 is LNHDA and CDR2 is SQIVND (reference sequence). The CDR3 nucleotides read TGTGCCAGTAGTATAGGTGCGGGGACGGCAGAGCAGCCCCAGCATTTT. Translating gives CASSIGAGTAEQPQHF. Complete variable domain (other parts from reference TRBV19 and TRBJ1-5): DGGITQSPKYLFRKEGQNVTLSCEQNLNHDAMYWYRQDPGQGLRLIYYSQIVNDFQKGDIAEGYSVSREKKESFPLTVTSAQKNPTAFYLCASSIGAGTAEQPQHFGDGTRLSIL.